This TCR beta chain was sequenced for a study of a mutant IDH1 vaccine in newly diagnosed glioma. Study as a whole: The vaccination schedule gave patients eight doses in weeks 1, 3, 5, 7, 11, 15, 19 and 23. Patients received vaccination from 4-6 weeks after radiotherapy alone, or with temozolomide cycles.

The time point here: week 5, during vaccination. Every single dose of the vaccine, 300 ug of mutant IDH1 20-mer peptide, came with topical imiquimod. Tumors from donors were new WHO grade 3 or 4 IDH1-mutant astrocytomas with ATRX loss. Of note for this clone: Its antigen is not known.

Only in-frame clones appear in the TCRdb table, and some are missing; sequencing was by immunoSEQ multiplex PCR. This table has around 78,000 clones, about 91% appearing once. Unmatched junction bases numbered 8, after V lost 7 bases and J lost 3 bases. This CDR3 contains 14 residues. Germline CDR1 and CDR2: LNHDA and SQIVND (reference sequence). Sequences were derived from PBMCs, sampled from a glioma patient whose treatment included an IDH1 peptide vaccine. The V gene is TRBV19, the J gene TRBJ1-2, with 7 bases aligning to TRBD1. The source is a woman in her forties or fifties with glioma. CDR3 protein: CASNLPGTDYGYTF. The CDR3, as DNA: TGTGCCAGTAACCTCCCCGGGACAGACTATGGCTACACCTTC.